This TCR beta chain was profiled in a study of T cell responses to AZD1222 COVID-19 vaccine. Points from the study as a whole: Spike-specific TCR repertoires showed rising breadth and depth after two AZD1222 doses.

V was cut by 5 bases and J by 0 bases, with 10 bases left in between. This CDR3 region has 14 residues. Germline loops: CDR1 MNHNS, CDR2 SASEGT. Produced via immunoSEQ multiplex PCR; TCRdb's table is partial and in-frame only. The table includes 100,000 to 120,000 clones, roughly four fifths detected once. A remark on this clone: What it binds is not known.

The TCR sequence derives from an adult in good health. This chain uses TRBV6-1 with TRBJ1-1; no clear D. Source: peripheral blood, taken on day 0 of AZD1222 vaccination. The CDR3 nucleotides are TGTGCCAGCAGTCCGCAAGTAATGAACACTGAAGCTTTCTTT. Its protein is CASSPQVMNTEAFF.